Presented here are 28 T cell receptor beta chains from one specimen sequenced in a study of post-analysis software for immune sequencing data. Study-level points and caveats: With TRBV5-6, TRBV5-1 and TRBV20-1 included, 4 or 5 TRBV segments were more frequent in patients than in controls.

Which antigens these TCRs recognize remains unknown. Included in the TCR beta cDNA libraries were unique molecular identifiers. TCRdb analysed the PCR reads with MiXCR anew, one entry per CDR3 protein. The sample has approximately 250,000 distinct CDR3 sequences; 36% are singletons. Source material: blood. The receptors were sampled from a girl aged 10-17 years with multiple sclerosis.

The rearrangement uses TRBV7-2 and TRBJ1-2; TRBD1 matches 11 bases. The CDR3 length is 14 residues. Trimming cost V 3 bases and J 7 bases; bases outside gene matches: 4. Germline lookup yields CDR1 SGHTA and CDR2 FQGNSA. In DNA, the CDR3 is TGTGCCAGCAGCTTCGGACAGGGGGCCGGTGGCTACACCTTC. It codes for CASSFGQGAGGYTF. Combining the CDR3 with reference TRBV7-2 and TRBJ1-2 gives the whole variable domain GAGVSQSPSNKVTEKGKDVELRCDPISGHTALYWYRQSLGQGLEFLIYFQGNSAPDKSGLPSDRFSAERTGGSVSTLTIQRTQQEDSAVYLCASSFGQGAGGYTFGSGTRLTVV.

This clonotype was picked up a small number of times. A clone one base away is much larger, so this may be a read error. The V and J genes are TRBV9 and TRBJ1-2; D not certain. Trimming cost V 0 bases and J 4 bases, with 16 bases left between them. CDR3 length equals 16 residues. Germline V gene data show CDR1 as SGDLS and CDR2 as YYNGEE. Written as DNA, the CDR3 is TGTGCCAGCAGCGTAGCCGAGGGCCGGGGAGGCTATGGCTACACCTTC. Protein: CASSVAEGRGGYGYTF.

This clonotype was seen a handful of times. The chain couples TRBV20-1 to TRBJ2-2; D tentatively fits TRBD1 or TRBD2 (5 bases each). Trimming removed 3 bases at V and 7 bases at J, with 18 bases between. CDR3 length: 15 amino acids. In germline, CDR1 is DFQATT, CDR2 SNEGSKA (reference sequence). The CDR3 coding sequence is TGCAGTGCTAGTAGGGGACCATCCGACATCGGGGAGCTGTTTTTT. Residues: CSASRGPSDIGELFF.

This clonotype came up a few times. The chain carries TRBV20-1 and TRBJ2-5; 7 bases match TRBD2. CDR1 is DFQATT and CDR2 is SNEGSKA in the germline V gene (reference sequence). J lost 11 bases, V lost 1 base, and 13 bases had no gene match. This CDR3 has 14 amino acids. CDR3 amino acids: CSARAGTASGEQYF. DNA for the CDR3: TGCAGTGCTAGAGCTGGGACTGCAAGCGGGGAGCAGTACTTC.

Notes on this clonotype: At one of its ends the junction is not consistent with the germline gene, which may arise from a read error. This chain connects TRBV7-2 to TRBJ1-1; 9 bases agree with TRBD1. The CDR3 covers 17 residues. CDR1 is SGHTA and CDR2 is FQGNSA in the germline V gene. CDR3 region: CAGSPRPGQGRKTEAFF. The CDR3 DNA sequence: TGTGCCGGCAGCCCACGCCCCGGACAGGGGAGAAAGACTGAAGCTTTCTTT.

In its sample, this clonotype was seen many times. The chain carries TRBV5-1 and TRBJ1-5, with 12 bases fitting TRBD1. The CDR3 is 16 amino acids. J lost 5 bases, V lost 0 bases, and 3 bases had no gene match. Germline loops: CDR1 SGHRS, CDR2 YFSETQ. CDR3 DNA sequence: TGCGCCAGCAGCTTGGGCGGGACAGGGGGCGATCAGCCCCAGCATTTT. Translated, it gives CASSLGGTGGDQPQHF.

This clonotype was seen repeatedly, ten times or more. This chain connects TRBV6-1 to TRBJ2-7; TRBD1 might be the D (5 bases). This CDR3 is built from 14 residues. Per the germline V gene, CDR1 is MNHNS and CDR2 is SASEGT. The V gene lost 0 bases and the J gene lost 4 bases, with 10 bases spanning the gap. The CDR3 nucleotides are TGTGCCAGCAGTGAAGCGAAAGGGGATTACGAGCAGTACTTC. Its translation is CASSEAKGDYEQYF.

This clonotype has at least ten counts. The rearrangement uses TRBV5-1 and TRBJ1-4; D gene uncertain. The CDR3 covers 17 residues. V lost 6 bases, J lost 0 bases, and 18 bases lay in between. Germline CDR1 SGHRS, CDR2 YFSETQ. CDR3 DNA: TGCGCCAGCAACCGCGGGGATAACCCTGCAACTAATGAAAAACTGTTTTTT. It translates to CASNRGDNPATNEKLFF.

The gene calls are TRBV28 and TRBJ1-1, with TRBD1 matching over 9 bases. CDR3 length equals 16 residues. Per the germline V gene, CDR1 is MDHEN and CDR2 is SYDVKM. J gave up 4 bases and V 6 bases, and 12 bases lay outside the gene matches. CDR3 sequence reads: CASRPPRTGAATEAFF. The CDR3 DNA reads as TGTGCCAGCAGGCCGCCCCGGACAGGGGCGGCCACTGAAGCTTTCTTT.

The V gene is TRBV14, the J gene TRBJ1-2; D is unresolved. Germline CDR1 SGHDN, CDR2 FVKESK. V lost 4 bases and J 3 bases, leaving 12 bases between the germline ends. The CDR3 runs to 14 residues. CDR3 protein: CASSPRTAYYGYTF. In DNA, the CDR3 is TGTGCCAGCAGCCCTCGGACGGCGTACTATGGCTACACCTTC.

Ten or more counts support this clonotype. The V gene is TRBV27, the J gene TRBJ2-3, with TRBD2 matching 8 bases. The CDR3 is 16 residues long. Germline CDR1 reads MNHEY; CDR2 reads SMNVEV (reference sequence). The trim removed 5 bases at V and 4 bases at J, leaving 11 bases unmatched. CDR3 DNA: TGTGCCAGCAGTACCCGGTGGCGGGAGGATCCAGATACGCAGTATTTT. It encodes CASSTRWREDPDTQYF.

The chain is built from TRBV5-1 and TRBJ2-2; maybe TRBD1 (6 bases). Germline V gene data show CDR1 as SGHRS and CDR2 as YFSETQ. The CDR3 contains 16 residues. V gave up 2 bases and J gave up 3 bases, with 14 bases separating them. For the CDR3, the DNA is TGCGCCAGCAGCTTAATAACAGGGATCTACACCGGGGAGCTGTTTTTT. This gives the protein CASSLITGIYTGELFF.

This clonotype has at least ten counts. The chain combines TRBV29-1 with TRBJ2-6; 15 positions match TRBD2. Germline CDR1 and CDR2: SQVTM and ANQGSEA. V was clipped by 4 bases and J by 1 base; unmatched bases: 5. The CDR3 contains 18 residues. CDR3: CSVGEGLAGGSGANVLTF. Written as DNA, the CDR3 is TGCAGCGTTGGGGAAGGACTAGCGGGAGGGTCTGGGGCCAACGTCCTGACTTTC.

In its sample, this clonotype was seen a few times. V usage is TRBV27 and J usage is TRBJ1-1; D is undetermined. V shed 5 bases and J shed 2 bases, with 12 bases lying between them. Germline V gene data show CDR1 as MNHEY and CDR2 as SMNVEV (reference sequence). CDR3 length: 14 amino acids. CDR3 nucleotides: TGTGCCAGCAGTCTTTCCGGAGCAAACACTGAAGCTTTCTTT. This codes for CASSLSGANTEAFF.

This chain joins TRBV7-2 and TRBJ1-1, with D perhaps TRBD1 (5 bases). V dropped 5 bases and J dropped 3 bases, with 16 bases sitting between them. The CDR3 runs 15 residues. The germline gives CDR1 SGHTA, CDR2 FQGNSA. CDR3 sequence: CASSPRVGGYTEAFF. In DNA form, the CDR3 reads TGTGCCAGCAGCCCCCGGGTGGGGGGGTACACTGAAGCTTTCTTT.

The chain combines TRBV28 with TRBJ1-1; no clear D gene. CDR1 and CDR2 from the germline V gene are MDHEN and SYDVKM. The CDR3 totals 12 residues. The V gene lost 5 bases and the J gene lost 9 bases, with 13 bases spanning the gap. CDR3 coding DNA: TGTGCCAGCAGTGACTTTCAGTCCAAAGCTTTCTTT. This sequence encodes CASSDFQSKAFF.

This clonotype was counted at least ten times. The rearrangement links TRBV29-1 to TRBJ2-3; possibly TRBD1 for D (5 bases). Between the trimmed V and J ends, which lost 6 bases and 5 bases, there was a span of 9 bases. This CDR3 has 11 amino acids. The germline gives CDR1 SQVTM, CDR2 ANQGSEA. Written as DNA, the CDR3 is TGCAGCGTCTTCAGGGAAGATACGCAGTATTTT. It specifies CSVFREDTQYF.

This clonotype has ten or more counts. Its ends do not fully match the called genes, so a read error is possible. This chain connects TRBV11-2 to TRBJ2-7; 8 bases align to TRBD2. Germline assignment: CDR1 SGHAT and CDR2 FQNNGV. CDR3 length equals 13 residues. In DNA, the CDR3 is TGTGCCAACAGCTTAGCTCCGGGAGGGGAGCAGTACTTC. Its protein product is CANSLAPGGEQYF.

This clonotype was seen ten or more times. V usage is TRBV12-3 or TRBV12-4 and J usage is TRBJ2-1; maybe TRBD1 (6 bases). The CDR3 is 15 amino acids. V lost 6 bases and J 2 bases, leaving 14 bases between the germline ends. CDR3 residues: CASSPIGGPYNEQFF. The CDR3, as DNA: TGTGCCAGCAGCCCCATAGGGGGACCCTACAATGAGCAGTTCTTC.

This clonotype was counted ten times or more. The V gene is TRBV5-6, the J gene TRBJ2-3, with 9 bases matching TRBD2. Unmatched junction bases numbered 4, after V lost 2 bases and J lost 3 bases. Germline CDR1 is SGHDT and CDR2 is YYEEEE. The CDR3 covers 15 residues. This CDR3 reads CASSLSGGMTDTQYF. The CDR3 DNA reads as TGTGCCAGCAGCTTAAGCGGGGGGATGACAGATACGCAGTATTTT.

This chain uses TRBV5-4 with TRBJ2-1; D remains unclear. There are 15 residues in the CDR3. Germline CDR1 and CDR2: SGHNT and YYREEE (reference sequence). V was trimmed by 2 bases and J by 0 bases, leaving 9 bases between them. In DNA, the CDR3 is TGTGCCAGCAGCTTTCAAGGCGGCTCCTACAATGAGCAGTTCTTC. Encoded protein: CASSFQGGSYNEQFF.

This clonotype was seen only a few times. The V and J genes are TRBV7-6 and TRBJ1-4, with D tentatively TRBD1 (6 bases). Germline CDR1 is SGHVS and CDR2 is FNYEAQ. V was shortened by 1 base and J by 0 bases, with 12 bases between the two germline ends. CDR3 length equals 17 residues. Here the CDR3 DNA reads TGTGCCAGCAGCTTAGGGCAGGGGTTTGCAACTAATGAAAAACTGTTTTTT. Its translation is CASSLGQGFATNEKLFF. Variable domain in full (rest from reference TRBV7-6 and TRBJ1-4): GAGVSQSPRYKVTKRGQDVALRCDPISGHVSLYWYRQALGQGPEFLTYFNYEAQQDKSGLPNDRFSAERPEGSISTLTIQRTEQRDSAMYRCASSLGQGFATNEKLFFGSGTQLSVL.

V and J are TRBV20-1 and TRBJ1-6, with TRBD1 matching 9 bases. With V trimmed by 0 bases and J by 13 bases, 10 bases remained unmatched. CDR3 length equals 15 residues. Germline V CDR1 and CDR2: DFQATT, SNEGSKA (reference sequence). CDR3 sequence: CSARDHGTGMGPLHF. CDR3 sequence (DNA): TGCAGTGCTAGAGATCACGGGACAGGGATGGGTCCCCTCCACTTT.

This clonotype has ten or more counts. The chain uses TRBV3-1 and TRBJ2-5; 8 nucleotides line up with TRBD1. Germline CDR1 LGHDT, CDR2 YNNKEL (reference sequence). CDR3 length: 17 residues. V lost 0 bases and J lost 1; bases outside the gene matches: 7. DNA for the CDR3: TGTGCCAGCAGCCAAGAAGGGGACAGGAGGCTCCAAGAGACCCAGTACTTC. Translated, it gives CASSQEGDRRLQETQYF.

A word on this clonotype: This may come from a read error, since a much larger clone is one base off. The chain employs TRBV29-1 and TRBJ1-2; 7 bases align to TRBD1. The germline V gene has CDR1 SQVTM and CDR2 ANQGSEA. This CDR3 comprises 11 residues. CDR3 region: CGVGGDYGYTF. The CDR3 bases are TGCGGCGTAGGGGGCGACTATGGCTACACCTTC. Based on the CDR3 plus reference TRBV29-1 and TRBJ1-2, the full variable domain is SAVISQKPSRDICQRGTSLTIQCQVDSQVTMMFWYRQQPGQSLTLIATANQGSEATYESGFVIDKFPISRPNLTFSTLTVSNMSPEDSSIYLCGVGGDYGYTFGSGTRLTVV.

A word on this clonotype: One junction end does not reproduce the germline sequence, and a read error may be involved. The rearrangement joins TRBV12-3 or TRBV12-4 to TRBJ2-1; 8 bases are a match to TRBD2. The length of the CDR3 is 17 residues. The CDR3 DNA sequence: TGTGCCAGCAGCCACCAGCAAGCGGGAGAGGCAACGGATGAGCGGTTCTTC. Its protein is CASSHQQAGEATDERFF.

This clonotype was picked up many times. This chain joins TRBV2 and TRBJ2-4; TRBD1 matches 9 bases. The CDR3 has 16 residues. Trimming removed 6 bases from V and 0 bases from J; junction bases left unmatched: 6. From germline, CDR1 is SNHLY and CDR2 FYNNEI. DNA of the CDR3: TGTGCCAGCAGCGAGGACAGGGGCCTAGCCAAAAACATTCAGTACTTC. It yields the protein CASSEDRGLAKNIQYF.

To note about this clonotype: A read error may account for a junction end that differs from germline. The CDR3 DNA reads as TGTGCCAGCAGCCAATTGGGCCCGACAGGGTACACCGAAGCTTTCTTT. This gives the protein CASSQLGPTGYTEAFF. This chain uses TRBV14 with TRBJ1-1, with TRBD1 matching over 7 bases. Per germline, CDR1 SGHDN and CDR2 FVKESK. The length of the CDR3 is 16 residues.